This passage covers 27 T cell receptor beta chains from one sample sequenced in a study of siplizumab effects on memory and regulatory T cells. Repertoires were generated with immunoSEQ multiplex PCR, while TCRdb's copy carries only in-frame clones and drops some. The sample contains about 100,000 clones, 94% of which appear only once. The sample was Tregs sorted from blood. These receptors were taken from a human donor in good health.

The CDR3: CASSFTPRTISYEQYF. For the CDR3, the DNA is TGTGCCAGCAGCTTTACGCCGAGGACAATCTCCTACGAGCAGTACTTC. The chain links TRBV5-6 to TRBJ2-7; D is possibly TRBD1 (5 bases). This CDR3 comprises 16 residues. Deletions cut 2 bases from V and 0 bases from J, with 15 bases between. The germline gives CDR1 SGHDT, CDR2 YYEEEE.

This CDR3 reads CASSYSGTSGSFTDTQYF. In nucleotides, the CDR3 is TGTGCCAGCAGCTACTCCGGGACTAGCGGGAGTTTCACAGATACGCAGTATTTT. The chain employs TRBV4-2 and TRBJ2-3; 14 positions agree with TRBD2. V trimming: 5 bases; J trimming: 2 bases; junction bases outside the gene matches: 9. CDR1 is LGHNA, CDR2 YNFKEQ, per germline. There are 18 residues in the CDR3.

This chain uses TRBV5-1 with TRBJ2-7; D remains ambiguous. V was trimmed by 3 bases and J by 7 bases, leaving 11 bases between them. Germline V gene sequence: CDR1 SGHRS, CDR2 YFSETQ. This CDR3 has 12 residues. The chain's CDR3 is CASSSVNDEQYF. CDR3 DNA sequence: TGCGCCAGCAGCTCGGTTAATGATGAGCAGTACTTC.

V usage is TRBV28 and J usage is TRBJ1-1; D possibly corresponds to TRBD1 (6 bases). The germline gives CDR1 MDHEN, CDR2 SYDVKM. V lost 8 bases and J lost 0, with 13 bases in between. The length of the CDR3 is 14 residues. The CDR3: CASVSYRVNTEAFF. The CDR3 DNA is TGTGCCAGCGTAAGTTACAGGGTGAACACTGAAGCTTTCTTT.

This chain joins TRBV28 and TRBJ1-2; D is perhaps TRBD1 (5 bases). Trimming removed 4 bases from V and 7 bases from J, with 19 bases in between. From germline, CDR1 is MDHEN and CDR2 SYDVKM. The CDR3 sequence is 15 residues long. CDR3 loop: CASSSARAKTFGYTF. Here the CDR3 DNA reads TGTGCCAGCAGTTCGGCCAGGGCCAAAACTTTTGGCTACACCTTC.

The chain employs TRBV5-5 and TRBJ1-1; D not resolved. Trimming stripped 1 base from V and 0 bases from J, with 7 bases between. Germline V gives CDR1 SGHKS, CDR2 YYEKEE (reference sequence). The CDR3 is 14 amino acids. The CDR3 spells CASSLLRLNTEAFF. Here the CDR3 DNA reads TGTGCCAGCAGCTTGCTGAGGCTGAACACTGAAGCTTTCTTT. Complete variable domain (other parts from reference TRBV5-5 and TRBJ1-1): DAGVTQSPTHLIKTRGQQVTLRCSPISGHKSVSWYQQVLGQGPQFIFQYYEKEERGRGNFPDRFSARQFPNYSSELNVNALLLGDSALYLCASSLLRLNTEAFFGQGTRLTVV.

This clone was detected only once. The chain employs TRBV5-1 and TRBJ1-2; D is unclear. The CDR3 runs 13 residues. The germline gives CDR1 SGHRS, CDR2 YFSETQ. Trimming stripped 1 base from V and 2 bases from J, with 6 bases between. The CDR3 sequence: CASSLRENYGYTF. The CDR3 coding sequence is TGCGCCAGCAGCTTGAGGGAGAACTATGGCTACACCTTC.

This clone was counted a single time. The chain is built from TRBV5-1 and TRBJ1-1, with D perhaps TRBD1 (5 bases). V was clipped by 1 base and J by 1 base, with 11 bases between them. Germline CDR1 SGHRS, CDR2 YFSETQ. The CDR3 length is 15 residues. CDR3 residues: CASSLLGRRNTEAFF. The CDR3 region has the DNA TGCGCCAGCAGCTTGTTGGGGCGGAGGAACACTGAAGCTTTCTTT.

The J gene is TRBJ2-1, the V gene TRBV14; D unresolved. V was pared by 2 bases and J by 6 bases, with 20 bases between. The CDR3 runs to 17 residues. Germline CDR1 reads SGHDN; CDR2 reads FVKESK. The CDR3 sequence: CASSQILSAGSPNEQFF. CDR3 bases: TGTGCCAGCAGCCAAATACTAAGCGCAGGATCACCCAATGAGCAGTTCTTC.

This chain connects TRBV29-1 to TRBJ2-5; no reliable D call. Per the germline V gene, CDR1 is SQVTM and CDR2 is ANQGSEA. The CDR3 contains 12 residues. The CDR3 DNA reads as TGCAGTTATGAGAGCGCCGGAGAGACCCAGTACTTC. Residues: CSYESAGETQYF.

This clone was observed once. This chain joins TRBV7-3 and TRBJ2-3, with D maybe TRBD2 (5 bases). The germline gives CDR1 SGHTA, CDR2 FQGTGA. The CDR3 totals 12 residues. Trimming left V 3 bases short and J 6 bases short, with 7 bases between. As DNA, the CDR3 is TGTGCCAGCAGCTTGGAGGCCGATACGCAGTATTTT. Residues: CASSLEADTQYF.

This clone has only one observation. The V gene is TRBV18, the J gene TRBJ2-7, with 11 bases aligning to TRBD1. Trimming removed 2 bases from V and 5 bases from J; junction bases left unmatched: 2. CDR1 is KGHSH and CDR2 is LQKENI in the germline V gene. CDR3 length: 14 residues. The CDR3 sequence: CASSPGTGGNEQYF. In nucleotides, the CDR3 is TGTGCCAGCTCACCAGGGACAGGGGGTAACGAGCAGTACTTC.

This chain joins TRBV28 and TRBJ1-5; weak D call: TRBD1 (5 bases). The CDR3 is made up of 15 amino acids. CDR1 is MDHEN, CDR2 SYDVKM, per germline. V was trimmed by 3 bases and J by 2 bases, leaving 11 bases between them. The CDR3: CASSLGELGNQPQHF. The CDR3 DNA reads as TGTGCCAGCAGTTTGGGGGAATTGGGCAATCAGCCCCAGCATTTT. Variable domain in full (rest from reference TRBV28 and TRBJ1-5): DVKVTQSSRYLVKRTGEKVFLECVQDMDHENMFWYRQDPGLGLRLIYFSYDVKMKEKGDIPEGYSVSREKKERFSLILESASTNQTSMYLCASSLGELGNQPQHFGDGTRLSIL.

This sequence joins TRBV9 and TRBJ2-1; TRBD1 agrees at 8 bases. The germline CDR1 and CDR2 sequences are SGDLS and YYNGEE. CDR3 length equals 16 residues. V shed 4 bases and J 7 bases; nucleotides not matched to a gene: 13. CDR3 residues: CASSTGQGQARNEQFF. In DNA form, the CDR3 reads TGTGCCAGCAGCACCGGACAGGGCCAGGCCCGGAATGAGCAGTTCTTC.

This clone has only a few counts. The V call is TRBV9, the J call TRBJ2-5; 10 nucleotides agree with TRBD1. Trimming cost V 0 bases and J 5 bases; bases outside gene matches: 4. This CDR3 is 15 amino acids long. Germline V gives CDR1 SGDLS, CDR2 YYNGEE. In DNA, the CDR3 is TGTGCCAGCAGCGTAGGGACAGGGGGGTATGAGACCCAGTACTTC. As protein: CASSVGTGGYETQYF.

This clone appeared once. V gene TRBV19 combines with J gene TRBJ1-1; D is possibly TRBD1 (5 bases). CDR3 size: 14 residues. Germline V gene data show CDR1 as LNHDA and CDR2 as SQIVND (reference sequence). The V end lost 5 bases, the J end lost 10 bases, and 20 bases lay between the germline ends. For the CDR3, the DNA is TGTGCCAGTAGTGCTTTTCTCCCGGACACCAGAGCTTTCTTT. Its protein product is CASSAFLPDTRAFF.

The rearrangement joins TRBV14 to TRBJ2-1; no reliable D call. Trimming left V 2 bases short and J 5 bases short, with 1 base between. The CDR3 spans 11 residues. CDR1 and CDR2 from the germline V gene are SGHDN and FVKESK. In DNA, the CDR3 is TGTGCCAGCAGCCAAAACAATGAGCAGTTCTTC. Amino acid sequence: CASSQNNEQFF.

Only a few counts were recorded for this clone. This rearrangement joins TRBV4-1 to TRBJ1-5; D is unclear. The CDR3 spans 13 residues. Trimming removed 0 bases at V and 7 bases at J, with 7 bases between. Germline V lookup: CDR1 MGHRA, CDR2 YSYEKL. The CDR3 nucleotides are TGCGCCAGCAGCCAAGAAGGCGTACAGCCCCAGCATTTT. Translating it yields CASSQEGVQPQHF.

The chain employs TRBV9 and TRBJ2-7; 7 nucleotides agree with TRBD1. The CDR3 loop spans 13 amino acids. V dropped 4 bases and J dropped 7; count of bases not matched to a gene: 8. The V gene's germline CDR1 is SGDLS and CDR2 YYNGEE. This chain's CDR3 is CASSRQGLGEQYF. The CDR3 bases are TGTGCCAGCAGCCGACAGGGTCTCGGTGAGCAGTACTTC.

The chain couples TRBV5-4 to TRBJ2-6; no clear D. CDR3 length: 18 residues. V lost 0 bases to trimming and J lost 0 bases, with 13 bases between them. In germline, CDR1 is SGHNT, CDR2 YYREEE (reference sequence). The DNA of the CDR3 is TGTGCCAGCAGCTTGGCCAAAGTGATTGTCTCTGGGGCCAACGTCCTGACTTTC. Protein sequence: CASSLAKVIVSGANVLTF.

This rearrangement joins TRBV5-6 to TRBJ2-2, with D unclear. The length of the CDR3 is 14 residues. V lost 4 bases and J lost 6, with 13 bases in between. From germline, CDR1 is SGHDT and CDR2 YYEEEE. Here the CDR3 DNA reads TGTGCCAGCAGCCCGAGACCGGACGCCGGGGAGCTGTTTTTT. The encoded protein is CASSPRPDAGELFF.

The chain has TRBV28 and TRBJ2-3; D not certain. Trimming stripped 3 bases from V and 8 bases from J, with 6 bases between. In germline, CDR1 is MDHEN, CDR2 SYDVKM. This CDR3 spans 11 amino acids. The CDR3 coding sequence is TGTGCCAGCAGTTTTTCGCGTACGCAGTATTTT. Translating it yields CASSFSRTQYF.

The rearrangement uses TRBV5-5 and TRBJ2-5; the match to TRBD2 covers 10 bases. The CDR3 covers 14 residues. From germline, CDR1 is SGHKS and CDR2 YYEKEE (reference sequence). Trimming removed 1 base from V and 4 bases from J; junction bases left unmatched: 1. The CDR3 loop reads CASSLLAGVETQYF. The CDR3, as DNA: TGTGCCAGCAGCTTGCTAGCGGGAGTAGAGACCCAGTACTTC.

CDR3 loop: CASSSGPDRGYEQYF. CDR3 DNA: TGTGCCAGCAGCTCTGGCCCGGACAGGGGTTACGAGCAGTACTTC. The V gene is TRBV5-6, the J gene TRBJ2-7, with 9 bases that match TRBD1. Losses at the gene ends were 3 bases for V and 4 bases for J; bases not matched to a gene: 8. The CDR3 is 15 residues long. The germline CDR1 and CDR2 sequences are SGHDT and YYEEEE.

This clone has just a few counts. The chain has TRBV30 and TRBJ1-2; 9 bases map to TRBD1. The germline V gene encodes CDR1 GTSNPN and CDR2 SVGIG (reference sequence). With 4 bases clipped from V and 6 bases from J, the junction kept 6 bases outside the gene matches. CDR3 size: 13 residues. As DNA, the CDR3 is TGTGCCTGGACCCCGGACAGGGGAAATGGCTACACCTTC. Translation gives CAWTPDRGNGYTF. Looking up the rest from reference TRBV30 and TRBJ1-2 gives the full variable domain: SQTIHQWPATLVQPVGSPLSLECTVEGTSNPNLYWYRQAAGRGLQLLFYSVGIGQISSEVPQNLSASRPQDRQFILSSKKLLLSDSGFYLCAWTPDRGNGYTFGSGTRLTVV.

The chain couples TRBV5-1 to TRBJ2-6; the D is unclear. This CDR3 is 17 amino acids long. Germline V CDR1 and CDR2: SGHRS, YFSETQ. Trimming removed 6 bases from V and 0 bases from J, with 16 bases in between. The CDR3 loop reads CASKQHLAVSGANVLTF. The CDR3 DNA follows: TGCGCCAGCAAACAACATCTCGCGGTCTCTGGGGCCAACGTCCTGACTTTC.

The chain uses TRBV19 and TRBJ1-5; possibly TRBD1 for D (6 bases). Germline V gene data show CDR1 as LNHDA and CDR2 as SQIVND (reference sequence). The CDR3 totals 13 residues. With 5 bases removed from V and 7 bases from J, the gap between germline ends came to 12 bases. CDR3 in DNA: TGTGCCAGTAGTCGGGGGGCAGGGCAGCCCCAGCATTTT. It yields the protein CASSRGAGQPQHF.